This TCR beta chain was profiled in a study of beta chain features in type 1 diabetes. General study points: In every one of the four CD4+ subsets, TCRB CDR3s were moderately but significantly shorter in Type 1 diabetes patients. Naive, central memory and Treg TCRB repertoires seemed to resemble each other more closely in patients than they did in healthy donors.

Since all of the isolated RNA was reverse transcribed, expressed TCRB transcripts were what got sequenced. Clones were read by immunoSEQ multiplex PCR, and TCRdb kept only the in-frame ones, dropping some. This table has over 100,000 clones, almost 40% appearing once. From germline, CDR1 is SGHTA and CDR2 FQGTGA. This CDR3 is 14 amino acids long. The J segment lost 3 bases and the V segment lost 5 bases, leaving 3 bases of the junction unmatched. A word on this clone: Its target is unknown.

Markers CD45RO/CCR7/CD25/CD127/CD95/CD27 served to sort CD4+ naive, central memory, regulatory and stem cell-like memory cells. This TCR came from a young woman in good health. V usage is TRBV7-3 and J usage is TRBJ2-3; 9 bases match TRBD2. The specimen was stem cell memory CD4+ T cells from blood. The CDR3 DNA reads TGTGCCAGCAGCCAAGGACTAGCGACAGATACGCAGTATTTT. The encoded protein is CASSQGLATDTQYF.